The clone carrying this TCR beta chain was counted at least ten times. Its target is unknown. Germline V gives CDR1 MNHEY, CDR2 SVGEGT. CDR3 length equals 12 residues. Trimming removed 4 bases at V and 5 bases at J, with 6 bases between. This record comes from a study of T cell repertoires in cytomegalovirus infection. The wider study: CMV infection together with matching HLA type was indicated by public TCR beta signatures.

TCRdb itself ran the reads through MiXCR, one entry per CDR3 protein. Altogether about 310,000 distinct CDR3 sequences are present, roughly 15% being singletons, with the ten largest covering 12%. The study, taken as a whole, reports: Summed frequency of shared TCR beta families picked out CMV carriers who also had the relevant HLA. There were HLA-C-restricted CMV-specific TCR beta clonotypes dominating the ex vivo response.

J is TRBJ2-1 and V is TRBV6-2 or TRBV6-3; D unresolved. The sequenced sample consisted of PBMCs. The sequence was obtained from a human donor in good health (CMV status not recorded). Some clones in this sample may be carry-over from other donors' samples. CDR3 bases: TGTGCCAGCAGTTCCCAGGACAATGAGCAGTTCTTC. Translated, it gives CASSSQDNEQFF.